One sample yielded the 26 T cell receptor beta chains listed below, sequenced in a study of cytomegalovirus exposure and HLA in healthy donors listed by TCRdb under 2017. Preparation of the library involved the immunoSEQ multiplex PCR assay. For the multiplex PCR, a mixture combining 60 forward primers for TCR Vbeta segments and 13 reverse primers for TCR Jbeta segments was used. The immuneACCESS repertoire file appears here via TCRdb, limited to in-frame rearrangements. These files lack a portion of the clones; in checked studies, under half of the deficit traces to unresolved V genes, and the cause of the others is not known. The sample contains some 140,000 clones, 76% of them found a single time. The ten largest clonotypes hold over 3% of the sample. Sequenced sample: PBMCs. Source of these receptors: a man in his forties in good health and CMV-seronegative.

The chain employs TRBV7-9 and TRBJ1-2; perhaps TRBD1 as D (5 bases). The V gene's germline CDR1 is SEHNR and CDR2 FQNEAQ (reference sequence). V lost 1 base and J 5 bases, leaving 5 bases between the germline ends. The CDR3 totals 12 residues. In DNA form, the CDR3 reads TGTGCCAGCAGCTTAGAGGGGTATGGCTACACCTTC. It encodes CASSLEGYGYTF.

This chain uses TRBV30 with TRBJ2-1; 16 bases match TRBD2. The germline CDR1 and CDR2 sequences are GTSNPN and SVGIG (reference sequence). The CDR3 consists of 16 residues. The V gene end was trimmed by 5 bases and the J gene end by 7 bases; junction bases not matched to a gene: 8. CDR3 coding DNA: TGTGCCTGGCAGACCGGGACTAGCGGGGGGGCGAATGAGCAGTTCTTC. Its protein is CAWQTGTSGGANEQFF.

This chain joins TRBV2 and TRBJ2-5; D not certain. The CDR3 loop spans 11 amino acids. V was cut by 5 bases and J by 3 bases, with 4 bases left in between. Germline lookup yields CDR1 SNHLY and CDR2 FYNNEI. The CDR3 DNA reads as TGTGCCAGCAGTCCCGAAGAGACCCAGTACTTC. It encodes CASSPEETQYF. Full variable domain (remainder filled in from reference TRBV2 and TRBJ2-5): EPEVTQTPSHQVTQMGQEVILRCVPISNHLYFYWYRQILGQKVEFLVSFYNNEISEKSEIFDDQFSVERPDGSNFTLKIRSTKLEDSAMYFCASSPEETQYFGPGTRLLVL.

This chain joins TRBV4-3 and TRBJ2-7; 8 bases align to TRBD2. Germline V gene data show CDR1 as LGHNA and CDR2 as YSLEER. This CDR3 is 15 amino acids long. Unmatched junction bases numbered 5, after V lost 1 base and J lost 3 bases. CDR3 region: CASSQGRLAGYEQYF. For the CDR3, the DNA is TGCGCCAGCAGCCAAGGCAGGCTAGCGGGCTACGAGCAGTACTTC.

A word on this clone: The same CDR3 is also encoded by other DNA sequences in this sample. The V and J genes are TRBV5-1 and TRBJ2-1; D is possibly TRBD1 (6 bases). Trimming cost V 5 bases and J 5 bases, with 17 bases left between them. CDR3 length: 15 residues. Per germline, CDR1 SGHRS and CDR2 YFSETQ. The CDR3 sequence is CASSITGNSNNEQFF. CDR3 nucleotides: TGCGCCAGCAGTATTACAGGGAATTCGAACAATGAGCAGTTCTTC.

This clone was counted only a few times. The V call is TRBV2, the J call TRBJ1-1; D perhaps matches TRBD1 (6 bases). V lost 6 bases, J lost 8 bases, and 13 bases lay in between. In germline, CDR1 is SNHLY, CDR2 FYNNEI. The length of the CDR3 is 12 residues. The CDR3 reads CASSVLQGEAFF. CDR3 sequence (DNA): TGTGCCAGCAGCGTACTACAGGGAGAAGCTTTCTTT.

This chain connects TRBV9 to TRBJ2-1; 7 bases are a match to TRBD2. V trimming: 4 bases; J trimming: 1 base; junction bases outside the gene matches: 8. Germline values: CDR1 SGDLS, CDR2 YYNGEE. The CDR3 is 16 amino acids. The CDR3 loop is CASSPRSGWSYNEQFF. In DNA form, the CDR3 reads TGTGCCAGCAGCCCCCGTAGCGGGTGGTCCTACAATGAGCAGTTCTTC.

This chain connects TRBV4-1 to TRBJ1-2; 8 bases line up with TRBD1. With V trimmed by 1 base and J by 4 bases, 8 bases remained unmatched. The CDR3 runs to 16 residues. Germline V gene data show CDR1 as MGHRA and CDR2 as YSYEKL. The CDR3 DNA sequence: TGCGCCAGCAGCCAAGGGGAGGACAGGGTTACCTATGGCTACACCTTC. This gives the protein CASSQGEDRVTYGYTF.

The sample holds a few counts of this clone. The chain is built from TRBV5-1 and TRBJ2-7; D perhaps matches TRBD2 (5 bases). From germline, CDR1 is SGHRS and CDR2 YFSETQ. There are 14 residues in the CDR3. Trimming stripped 2 bases from V and 0 bases from J, with 9 bases between. CDR3 residues: CASSFSGTSYEQYF. The CDR3, as DNA: TGCGCCAGCAGCTTCAGCGGTACCTCCTACGAGCAGTACTTC. Using reference TRBV5-1 and TRBJ2-7 for the parts outside the CDR3, the full variable domain is KAGVTQTPRYLIKTRGQQVTLSCSPISGHRSVSWYQQTPGQGLQFLFEYFSETQRNKGNFPGRFSGRQFSNSRSEMNVSTLELGDSALYLCASSFSGTSYEQYFGPGTRLTVT.

The rearrangement uses TRBV5-6 and TRBJ1-2; 7 bases align to TRBD1. The CDR3 is 16 residues long. In germline, CDR1 is SGHDT, CDR2 YYEEEE. The V gene end was trimmed by 4 bases and the J gene end by 6 bases; junction bases not matched to a gene: 15. The CDR3 here is CASSLAPETGIDGYTF. CDR3 bases: TGTGCCAGCAGCCTCGCCCCCGAGACAGGGATTGATGGCTACACCTTC.

This clone was recorded once. This chain links TRBV7-2 with TRBJ2-1, with TRBD2 as a possible D gene (6 bases). Germline CDR1 SGHTA, CDR2 FQGNSA. The CDR3 has 15 residues. The germline V and J ends were trimmed by 1 base and 5 bases, with 12 bases remaining between them. In nucleotides, the CDR3 is TGTGCCAGCAGCTTAGTTCCCGGGGGAGACAATGAGCAGTTCTTC. Its protein product is CASSLVPGGDNEQFF.

This clone occurred a few times. The chain carries TRBV11-3 and TRBJ2-5; possibly TRBD1 for D (5 bases). This CDR3 is built from 14 residues. V was trimmed by 6 bases and J by 5 bases, leaving 16 bases between them. The germline CDR1 and CDR2 sequences are SGHNT and YENEEA. The CDR3 loop is CASRSGDWGETQYF. The CDR3 DNA is TGTGCCAGCAGGTCAGGTGACTGGGGCGAGACCCAGTACTTC. Supplemented by reference TRBV11-3 and TRBJ2-5, the full variable domain reads EAGVVQSPRYKIIEKKQPVAFWCNPISGHNTLYWYLQNLGQGPELLIRYENEEAVDDSQLPKDRFSAERLKGVDSTLKIQPAELGDSAVYLCASRSGDWGETQYFGPGTRLLVL.

In this sample, this clone turned up a few times. The J gene is TRBJ1-1, the V gene TRBV27, with a possible D match to TRBD1 (6 bases). This CDR3 is 14 amino acids long. Germline-derived CDR1 and CDR2 are MNHEY and SMNVEV (reference sequence). With 2 bases removed from V and 1 base from J, the gap between germline ends came to 8 bases. The CDR3 DNA sequence: TGTGCCAGCAGTTTACTCAGGGGGAACACTGAAGCTTTCTTT. Protein sequence: CASSLLRGNTEAFF.

The rearrangement links TRBV5-3 to TRBJ1-6; possible D gene TRBD1, 5 bases. TRBV5-3 is an ORF; its function is uncertain. The CDR3 sequence is 21 residues long. Trimming stripped 2 bases from V and 0 bases from J, with 24 bases between. CDR3 region: CARSLVHIENGGSSYNSPLHF. CDR3 coding DNA: TGTGCCAGAAGCTTAGTGCATATCGAAAATGGGGGGAGCTCCTATAATTCACCCCTCCACTTT.

The chain is built from TRBV6-1 and TRBJ2-7; D gene unclear. The CDR3 has 12 amino acids. Germline-derived CDR1 and CDR2 are MNHNS and SASEGT. Trimming left V 7 bases short and J 3 bases short, with 10 bases between. The CDR3 DNA follows: TGTGCCAGCAAAAATCCGTTCTACGAGCAGTACTTC. Encoded protein: CASKNPFYEQYF.

This clone came up once. This sequence joins TRBV18 and TRBJ1-1; a possible D gene is TRBD1 (5 bases). Between the trimmed V and J ends, which lost 4 bases and 4 bases, there was a span of 13 bases. CDR1 and CDR2 (germline): KGHSH, LQKENI. The CDR3 runs to 14 residues. CDR3 DNA: TGTGCCAGCTCACTCTCCAGGGAGGGCACTGAAGCTTTCTTT. This encodes CASSLSREGTEAFF. Complete variable domain (other parts from reference TRBV18 and TRBJ1-1): NAGVMQNPRHLVRRRGQEARLRCSPMKGHSHVYWYRQLPEEGLKFMVYLQKENIIDESGMPKERFSAEFPKEGPSILRIQQVVRGDSAAYFCASSLSREGTEAFFGQGTRLTVV.

V is TRBV30 and J is TRBJ1-2; no firm D call. Trimming removed 2 bases from V and 13 bases from J, with 17 bases in between. From germline, CDR1 is GTSNPN and CDR2 SVGIG (reference sequence). The CDR3 totals 12 residues. CDR3 sequence reads: CAWSSSRESSTF. The CDR3 DNA is TGTGCCTGGAGTTCCTCCCGTGAGTCTTCCACCTTC.

This sequence joins TRBV19 and TRBJ1-1, with D unclear. This CDR3 region has 15 residues. Germline assignment: CDR1 LNHDA and CDR2 SQIVND (reference sequence). Trimming stripped 6 bases from V and 0 bases from J, with 14 bases between. The CDR3 region has the DNA TGTGCCAGTAGCCCTGAGCAGGTCCTGAACACTGAAGCTTTCTTT. Translated: CASSPEQVLNTEAFF. The full variable domain, rest sourced from reference TRBV19 and TRBJ1-1, is DGGITQSPKYLFRKEGQNVTLSCEQNLNHDAMYWYRQDPGQGLRLIYYSQIVNDFQKGDIAEGYSVSREKKESFPLTVTSAQKNPTAFYLCASSPEQVLNTEAFFGQGTRLTVV.

CDR3 bases: TGCGCCAGCAGCCAAGATTGGGGGGGGCGCATAGATGAGCAGTTCTTC. Translating it yields CASSQDWGGRIDEQFF. V and J are TRBV4-3 and TRBJ2-1, with a possible D match to TRBD2 (7 bases). Germline CDR1 and CDR2: LGHNA and YSLEER. The CDR3 length is 16 residues. Deletions cut 0 bases from V and 8 bases from J, with 17 bases between.

V is TRBV5-1 and J is TRBJ2-3, with 9 nucleotides matching TRBD2. The CDR3 extends over 16 amino acids. The ends lost 0 bases at V and 6 bases at J; junction bases unmatched: 8. The germline V gene has CDR1 SGHRS and CDR2 YFSETQ. DNA of the CDR3: TGCGCCAGCAGCTTGGGTGCTAGCGGGGTAGTGGATACGCAGTATTTT. It codes for CASSLGASGVVDTQYF.

The J gene is TRBJ1-1, the V gene TRBV11-2; weak D call: TRBD1 (6 bases). Germline loops: CDR1 SGHAT, CDR2 FQNNGV. CDR3 length: 16 residues. Trimming removed 4 bases at V and 3 bases at J, with 18 bases between. The DNA of the CDR3 is TGTGCCAGCAGCTGGCCGGTGGGACAACCCTACACTGAAGCTTTCTTT. This encodes CASSWPVGQPYTEAFF.

The chain employs TRBV6-4 and TRBJ2-7, with D maybe TRBD2 (6 bases). V was cut by 5 bases and J by 3 bases, with 17 bases left in between. CDR1 is MRHNA and CDR2 is SNTAGT in the germline V gene. The CDR3 sequence is 15 residues long. In DNA form, the CDR3 reads TGTGCCAGCAGTTCCCCACGGGGGTCGGACTACGAGCAGTACTTC. The encoded protein is CASSSPRGSDYEQYF.

This chain connects TRBV23-1 to TRBJ2-5; 7 bases fit TRBD1. TRBV23-1 is noted as an ORF with a role that remains uncertain. This CDR3 is 16 amino acids long. Losses at the gene ends were 8 bases for V and 4 bases for J; bases not matched to a gene: 16. The CDR3: CASPHGTALRRETQYF. The DNA of the CDR3 is TGCGCCAGCCCCCACGGGACAGCTCTTCGTCGAGAGACCCAGTACTTC.

V gene TRBV19 combines with J gene TRBJ1-4; 10 nucleotides align to TRBD1. With 9 bases clipped from V and 4 bases from J, the junction kept 8 bases outside the gene matches. Per germline, CDR1 LNHDA and CDR2 SQIVND (reference sequence). The CDR3 loop spans 15 amino acids. The CDR3 loop reads CASNDRGPYNEKLFF. Here the CDR3 DNA reads TGTGCCAGCAATGACAGGGGGCCTTATAATGAAAAACTGTTTTTT.

This sequence joins TRBV27 and TRBJ1-5, with TRBD1 as a possible D gene (6 bases). Per germline, CDR1 MNHEY and CDR2 SMNVEV (reference sequence). Trimming removed 2 bases from V and 3 bases from J, with 11 bases in between. This CDR3 is built from 15 residues. The CDR3 spells CASSLNRVANQPQHF. The DNA for the CDR3 is TGTGCCAGCAGTTTAAACAGGGTGGCCAATCAGCCCCAGCATTTT.

The chain is built from TRBV4-1 and TRBJ2-1; 10 bases match TRBD2. The CDR3 extends over 16 amino acids. The ends lost 1 base at V and 2 bases at J; junction bases unmatched: 2. From germline, CDR1 is MGHRA and CDR2 YSYEKL. The CDR3 region is CASSQGSGGAYNEQFF. In DNA, the CDR3 is TGCGCCAGCAGCCAAGGAAGCGGGGGGGCCTACAATGAGCAGTTCTTC.